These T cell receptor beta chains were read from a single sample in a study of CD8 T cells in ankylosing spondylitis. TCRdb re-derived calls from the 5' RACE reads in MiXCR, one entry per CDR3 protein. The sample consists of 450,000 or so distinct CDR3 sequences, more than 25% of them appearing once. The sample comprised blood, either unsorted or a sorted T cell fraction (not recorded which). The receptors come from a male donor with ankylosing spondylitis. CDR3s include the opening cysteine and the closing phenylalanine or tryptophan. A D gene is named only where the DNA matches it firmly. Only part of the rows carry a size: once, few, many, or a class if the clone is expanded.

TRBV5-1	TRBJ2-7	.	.	CASSGGTDDTYEQYF	TGCGCCAGCAGCGGCGGGACAGATGATACCTACGAGCAGTACTTC
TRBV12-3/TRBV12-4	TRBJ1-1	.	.	CASRWEGVTGAFF	TGTGCCAGCAGGTGGGAAGGTGTGACGGGAGCTTTCTTT
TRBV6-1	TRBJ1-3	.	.	CASSPFAGQRSSGNTIYF	TGTGCCAGCAGTCCATTCGCGGGACAAAGGAGCTCTGGAAACACCATATATTTT
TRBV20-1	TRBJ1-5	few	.	CSVSGRTSQGQPQHF	TGCAGTGTCTCGGGACGCACCTCCCAGGGGCAGCCCCAGCATTTT
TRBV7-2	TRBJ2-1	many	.	CASSFGPDNEQFF	TGTGCCAGCAGTTTCGGACCAGACAATGAGCAGTTCTTC
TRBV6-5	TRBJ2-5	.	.	CASSYSLANQETQYF	TGTGCCAGCAGTTACTCTCTAGCAAACCAAGAGACCCAGTACTTC
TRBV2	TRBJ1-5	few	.	CASSRTEYSNQPQHF	TGTGCCAGCAGCCGGACAGAATATAGCAATCAGCCCCAGCATTTT
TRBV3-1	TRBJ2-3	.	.	CASSQVGDTQYF	TGTGCCAGCAGCCAAGTTGGAGATACGCAGTATTTT
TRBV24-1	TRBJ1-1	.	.	CATSVNGEAFF	TGTGCCACCAGTGTGAACGGAGAAGCTTTCTTT
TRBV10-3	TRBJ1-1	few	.	CAISRDTLLTNTEAFF	TGTGCCATCAGCCGGGACACCCTATTGACGAACACTGAAGCTTTCTTT
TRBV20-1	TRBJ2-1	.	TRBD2	CSAWGTSGRISYNEQFF	TGCAGTGCTTGGGGGACTAGCGGGAGGATCTCCTACAATGAGCAGTTCTTC
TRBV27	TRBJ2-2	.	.	CASSQVTGGELFF	TGTGCCAGCAGCCAGGTTACCGGCGGGGAGCTGTTTTTT
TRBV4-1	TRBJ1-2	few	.	CASSQADYGYTF	TGCGCCAGCAGCCAAGCGGACTATGGCTACACCTTC
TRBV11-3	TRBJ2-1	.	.	CASLDRTGFYNEQFF	TGTGCCAGCCTAGATAGGACGGGGTTCTACAATGAGCAGTTCTTC
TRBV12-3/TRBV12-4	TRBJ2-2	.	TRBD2	CASSTRTRNTGELFF	TGTGCCAGCAGTACCAGGACTAGGAACACCGGGGAGCTGTTTTTT
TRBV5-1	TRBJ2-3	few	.	CASSLTSLVDTQYF	TGCGCCAGCAGCTTGACTTCACTGGTAGATACGCAGTATTTT
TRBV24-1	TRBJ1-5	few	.	CATSAPGGNQPQHF	TGTGCCACCAGTGCCCCGGGGGGTAATCAGCCCCAGCATTTT
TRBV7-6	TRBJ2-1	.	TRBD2	CASSLVAGRNNEQFF	TGTGCCAGCAGCTTAGTAGCGGGGCGTAACAATGAGCAGTTCTTC
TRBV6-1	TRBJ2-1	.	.	CASTLTGLGHNEQFF	TGTGCCAGTACTCTGACAGGACTGGGTCACAATGAGCAGTTCTTC
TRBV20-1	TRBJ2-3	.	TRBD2	CSAETTGTSALNTQYF	TGCAGTGCAGAGACTACCGGGACTAGTGCTTTAAATACGCAGTATTTT
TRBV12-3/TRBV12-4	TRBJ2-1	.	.	CASSGQGAGSGRFEQFF	TGTGCCAGCAGTGGACAGGGGGCGGGTAGCGGGAGGTTTGAGCAGTTCTTC
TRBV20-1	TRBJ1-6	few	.	CSLGPGSNSPLHF	TGCAGCCTCGGGCCCGGGTCTAATTCACCCCTCCACTTT
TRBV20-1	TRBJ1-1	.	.	CSARESTTEAFF	TGCAGTGCTAGAGAGAGCACCACTGAAGCTTTCTTT
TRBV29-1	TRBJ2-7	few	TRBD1	CSVGSGQGAREQYF	TGCAGCGTGGGATCTGGACAGGGGGCGAGGGAGCAGTACTTC
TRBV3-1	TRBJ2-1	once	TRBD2	CASSQDWEGYNEQFF	TGTGCCAGCAGCCAAGATTGGGAGGGTTACAATGAGCAGTTCTTC
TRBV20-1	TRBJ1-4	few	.	CSAPTYEKLFF	TGCAGTGCTCCCACCTATGAAAAACTGTTTTTT
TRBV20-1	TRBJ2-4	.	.	CSSLGPLAKNIQYF	TGCAGCTCCTTGGGGCCACTAGCCAAAAACATTCAGTACTTC
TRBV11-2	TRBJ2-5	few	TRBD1	CASSLGRTGQETQYF	TGTGCCAGCAGCTTAGGCCGGACAGGCCAAGAGACCCAGTACTTC
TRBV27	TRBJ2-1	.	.	CASSLYGAGYNEQFF	TGTGCCAGCAGTTTATATGGAGCTGGGTACAATGAGCAGTTCTTC
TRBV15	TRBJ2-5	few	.	CATSRLGETQYF	TGTGCCACCAGCAGGTTAGGGGAGACCCAGTACTTC
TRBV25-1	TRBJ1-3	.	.	CASSKQGTGNTIYF	TGTGCCAGCAGTAAACAGGGTACTGGAAACACCATATATTTT
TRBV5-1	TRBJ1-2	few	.	CASSLGPSTENYGYTF	TGCGCCAGCAGCTTGGGACCCTCGACGGAGAACTATGGCTACACCTTC
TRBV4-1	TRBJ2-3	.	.	CASSQVSSSDTQYF	TGCGCCAGCAGCCAAGTCAGTAGTTCAGATACGCAGTATTTT
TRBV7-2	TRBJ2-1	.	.	CASSLGPSSGYNEQFF	TGTGCCAGCAGCTTAGGACCCTCATCAGGGTACAATGAGCAGTTCTTC
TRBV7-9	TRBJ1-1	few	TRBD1	CASSLEQGSEAFF	TGTGCCAGCAGCTTAGAACAGGGGAGTGAAGCTTTCTTT
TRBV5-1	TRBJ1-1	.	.	CASSRDNDRAFF	TGCGCCAGCAGCCGAGATAACGACAGGGCTTTCTTT
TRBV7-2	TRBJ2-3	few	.	CASSPLDTQYF	TGTGCCAGCAGCCCGCTGGATACGCAGTATTTT
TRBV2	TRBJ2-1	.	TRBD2	CASSGLAGSGNEQFF	TGTGCCAGCAGTGGGCTAGCGGGGTCAGGGAATGAGCAGTTCTTC
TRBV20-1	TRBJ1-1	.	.	CSAREWGTEAFF	TGCAGTGCTAGAGAATGGGGAACTGAAGCTTTCTTT
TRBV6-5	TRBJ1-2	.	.	CASSYSGILGYTF	TGTGCCAGCAGTTACTCCGGGATTCTTGGCTACACCTTC
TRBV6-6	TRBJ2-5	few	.	CASSFPSVETQYF	TGTGCCAGCAGTTTTCCCAGCGTCGAGACCCAGTACTTC
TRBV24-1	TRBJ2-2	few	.	CATSDPWGGGHTGELFF	TGTGCCACCAGTGACCCATGGGGAGGGGGCCACACCGGGGAGCTGTTTTTT
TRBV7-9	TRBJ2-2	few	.	CASSSLGQSKSGELFF	TGTGCCAGCAGCTCCCTGGGCCAGAGTAAATCCGGGGAGCTGTTTTTT
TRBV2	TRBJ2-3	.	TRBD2	CASQWLAGGDTQYF	TGTGCCAGCCAGTGGCTAGCGGGAGGGGATACGCAGTATTTT
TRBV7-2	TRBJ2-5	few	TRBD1	CASSLMGQQETQYF	TGTGCCAGCAGCTTAATGGGACAGCAAGAGACCCAGTACTTC
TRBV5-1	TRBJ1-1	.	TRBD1	CASSQQSGGRVSEAFF	TGCGCCAGCAGCCAACAATCAGGGGGGAGGGTCTCTGAAGCTTTCTTT
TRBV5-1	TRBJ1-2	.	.	CASSLDEGNYGYTF	TGCGCCAGCAGCTTGGATGAGGGAAACTATGGCTACACCTTC
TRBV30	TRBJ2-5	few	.	CAWRLAGSAETQYF	TGTGCCTGGAGACTCGCAGGGTCCGCTGAGACCCAGTACTTC
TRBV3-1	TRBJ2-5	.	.	CASSQDGAALTQETQYF	TGTGCCAGCAGCCAAGATGGAGCGGCATTGACTCAAGAGACCCAGTACTTC
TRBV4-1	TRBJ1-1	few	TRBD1	CASSHDRVNTEAFF	TGCGCCAGCAGCCATGACAGGGTAAACACTGAAGCTTTCTTT
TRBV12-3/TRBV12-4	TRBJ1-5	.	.	CASSFERGSNQPQHF	TGTGCCAGCAGTTTCGAGAGGGGTAGCAATCAGCCCCAGCATTTT
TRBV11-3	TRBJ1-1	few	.	CASSHSYTEAFF	TGTGCCAGCAGCCACAGCTATACTGAAGCTTTCTTT